A selection of T cell receptor beta chains follows, all from one sample in a study of siplizumab effects on memory and regulatory T cells. Clones were read by immunoSEQ multiplex PCR, and TCRdb kept only the in-frame ones, dropping some. In the table there are about 100,000 clones, about nine tenths of which are singletons. Sample: CD4+ T cells sorted from blood. The receptor set was obtained from a human donor in good health. CDR3s leave out the opening cysteine and the closing phenylalanine or tryptophan. Fields, in order: J gene, V gene, clone size, D gene, CDR3 protein. D genes are given only for firm matches. Not every row has a clone size; where given, it reads once, few, many or a size class.

TRBJ1-2 TRBV15 . . ATSRDQGGYT
TRBJ2-5 TRBV5-4 . . ASSSQGEETQY
TRBJ2-7 TRBV5-1 . TRBD1 ASSLAGTGYEQY
TRBJ2-6 TRBV19 . TRBD1 ASRQGGGANVLT
TRBJ2-5 TRBV19 . . ASSTGTVQETQY
TRBJ2-7 TRBV6-6 . . ASSSTGFLSYEQY
TRBJ2-7 TRBV7-2 . TRBD1 ASSPARDRYYEQY
TRBJ2-1 TRBV5-4 . TRBD2 ASSLQLAGGPRF
TRBJ1-2 TRBV5-4 . TRBD1 ASSFRWTGRDGYT
TRBJ1-5 TRBV7-9 . . ASSLKGTDQPQH
TRBJ1-5 TRBV10-2 . TRBD1 ASSDRGQDQPQH
TRBJ2-2 TRBV5-6 . . ASSQAGELF
TRBJ2-7 TRBV18 . . ASSRGTDSLYEQY
TRBJ2-7 TRBV30 once TRBD1 AWSVPRQGTYEQY
TRBJ1-4 TRBV4-1 . . ASSQEGRQGVRNEKLF
TRBJ2-1 TRBV18 once TRBD2 ASSPPSRGGPDEQF
TRBJ2-3 TRBV10-3 . . AISDGGDTQY
TRBJ1-4 TRBV28 . . ASSPLGAGPNEKLF
TRBJ1-4 TRBV6-1 once . ATRGGGTLGEKLF
TRBJ1-6 TRBV5-1 . . ASSLAGADNSPLH